These 12 T cell receptor beta chains originate from one sample sequenced in a study of blood T cell repertoires in COVID-19. TCRdb's table, derived via immunoSEQ multiplex PCR, lists solely in-frame clones and lacks some. The table includes 150,000 to 200,000 clones, 86% detected once. Sequenced material: peripheral blood. These receptors all come from a woman between 55 and 75 years old with COVID-19, enrolled during active disease.

The chain links TRBV30 to TRBJ1-2, with a weak D call TRBD1 (5 bases). V was cut by 4 bases and J by 1 base, with 13 bases left in between. CDR1 is GTSNPN, CDR2 SVGIG, per germline (reference sequence). This CDR3 comprises 14 residues. CDR3 nucleotides: TGTGCCTGGATGGGAGGGGCGCTTAACTATGGCTACACCTTC. This encodes CAWMGGALNYGYTF.

As to this clone: This CDR3 is also generated by other DNA sequences in the sample. This rearrangement joins TRBV24-1 to TRBJ2-7, with TRBD1 matching over 11 bases. Trimming cost V 4 bases and J 4 bases; bases outside gene matches: 5. The germline V gene encodes CDR1 KGHDR and CDR2 SFDVKD. This CDR3 spans 15 amino acids. CDR3 sequence (DNA): TGTGCCACCAGTGACCCCGGGACAGGGGGTTACGAGCAGTACTTC. This codes for CATSDPGTGGYEQYF.

This CDR3 is CASSPPGLNYGYTF. CDR3 coding DNA: TGCGCCAGCAGCCCACCGGGACTGAACTATGGCTACACCTTC. V usage is TRBV5-1 and J usage is TRBJ1-2, with D maybe TRBD1 (5 bases). This CDR3 contains 14 residues. V shed 4 bases and J shed 2 bases, with 12 bases lying between them. Germline V gene data show CDR1 as SGHRS and CDR2 as YFSETQ.

V is TRBV19 and J is TRBJ2-1, with TRBD2 matching 10 bases. The CDR3 has 16 amino acids. V shed 4 bases, J shed 4 bases, and the junction held 7 bases outside the gene matches. Germline-derived CDR1 and CDR2 are LNHDA and SQIVND (reference sequence). In DNA, the CDR3 is TGTGCCAGTAGTACCCAAGCGGGAGGGCCTTACAATGAGCAGTTCTTC. Residues: CASSTQAGGPYNEQFF.

The chain links TRBV7-9 to TRBJ1-1; a possible D gene is TRBD1 (6 bases). The CDR3 runs to 17 residues. V lost 3 bases and J 3 bases, leaving 20 bases between the germline ends. Germline V gene sequence: CDR1 SEHNR, CDR2 FQNEAQ (reference sequence). The CDR3 sequence: CASSFLIQGPGYTEAFF. The CDR3 coding sequence is TGTGCCAGCAGCTTTCTTATACAGGGACCAGGGTACACTGAAGCTTTCTTT.

The count of this clone is one. V usage is TRBV7-9 and J usage is TRBJ1-5; 7 nucleotides agree with TRBD1. The CDR3 runs 14 residues. Germline V gives CDR1 SEHNR, CDR2 FQNEAQ (reference sequence). The trim removed 5 bases at V and 6 bases at J, leaving 7 bases unmatched. The DNA of the CDR3 is TGTGCCAGCAGCCGTACAGGGGACATTCAGCCCCAGCATTTT. Its translation is CASSRTGDIQPQHF.

The chain employs TRBV6-4 and TRBJ2-1; D possibly corresponds to TRBD2 (5 bases). The CDR3 totals 13 residues. CDR1 is MRHNA and CDR2 is SNTAGT in the germline V gene. V dropped 7 bases and J dropped 10 bases, with 17 bases sitting between them. This chain's CDR3 is CASTESSPGEQFF. DNA of the CDR3: TGTGCCAGCACAGAGAGTAGCCCGGGGGAGCAGTTCTTC.

This chain uses TRBV6-1 with TRBJ1-2, with a tentative D call TRBD1 (5 bases). V was trimmed by 6 bases and J by 8 bases, leaving 19 bases between them. The CDR3 spans 14 residues. Looked up from germline, CDR1 is MNHNS and CDR2 is SASEGT. The CDR3 DNA reads as TGTGCCAGCAGCCTCCGAGACAGAACTTTCGGCTACACCTTC. This translates into CASSLRDRTFGYTF.

V is TRBV10-1 and J is TRBJ2-2; D may be TRBD1 (5 bases). The CDR3 extends over 15 amino acids. CDR1 is WNHNN and CDR2 is SYGVQD in the germline V gene (reference sequence). Trimming removed 6 bases from V and 2 bases from J, with 13 bases in between. The CDR3 DNA is TGCGCCAGCAGCCCGAATAGGGGAAACACCGGGGAGCTGTTTTTT. Amino acids: CASSPNRGNTGELFF.

This rearrangement joins TRBV18 to TRBJ2-7; 12 bases line up with TRBD2. This CDR3 has 15 residues. Losses at the gene ends were 3 bases for V and 3 bases for J; bases not matched to a gene: 3. Germline values: CDR1 KGHSH, CDR2 LQKENI. The CDR3 sequence is CASSPRTSGNYEQYF. Here the CDR3 DNA reads TGTGCCAGCTCACCCAGGACTAGCGGGAACTACGAGCAGTACTTC.

V usage is TRBV23-1 and J usage is TRBJ1-4; weak D call: TRBD1 (6 bases). TRBV23-1 falls under the ORF class, with uncertain function. Between the trimmed V and J ends, which lost 0 bases and 6 bases, there was a span of 11 bases. The CDR3 covers 15 residues. The CDR3 DNA reads TGCGCCAGCAGTCAATCGACAGGCCCAGATGAAAAACTGTTTTTT. It codes for CASSQSTGPDEKLFF.

This chain links TRBV6-5 with TRBJ1-4; 9 nucleotides align to TRBD1. Trimming took 6 bases from V and 5 from J; bases not matched to a gene: 4. Germline V gene data show CDR1 as MNHEY and CDR2 as SVGAGI. This CDR3 spans 14 amino acids. This chain's CDR3 is CASSPGTGNEKLFF. Written as DNA, the CDR3 is TGTGCCAGCAGCCCCGGGACAGGGAATGAAAAACTGTTTTTT.